This T cell receptor (beta chain) was observed in a study of cytomegalovirus exposure and HLA in healthy donors. Findings and caveats of the study: Cytomegalovirus association was listed for about 150 TCR beta chains.

The repertoire was sequenced with immunoSEQ multiplex PCR; TCRdb's copy has only in-frame clones and lacks some. The table has 110,000 to 150,000 clones, just under 90% seen once. Details on this clone: Its antigen is not identified.

Trimming cost V 4 bases and J 6 bases, with 13 bases left between them. The CDR3 covers 15 residues. Germline V CDR1 and CDR2: MRHNA, SNTAGT. The TCR originated in a woman under 40 in good health and CMV-seropositive. V gene TRBV6-4 combines with J gene TRBJ1-6; D perhaps matches TRBD1 (5 bases). Sequenced input: PBMCs. The chain's CDR3 is CASSVGGAGNSPLHF. In DNA, the CDR3 is TGTGCCAGCAGTGTGGGGGGTGCAGGTAATTCACCCCTCCACTTT.